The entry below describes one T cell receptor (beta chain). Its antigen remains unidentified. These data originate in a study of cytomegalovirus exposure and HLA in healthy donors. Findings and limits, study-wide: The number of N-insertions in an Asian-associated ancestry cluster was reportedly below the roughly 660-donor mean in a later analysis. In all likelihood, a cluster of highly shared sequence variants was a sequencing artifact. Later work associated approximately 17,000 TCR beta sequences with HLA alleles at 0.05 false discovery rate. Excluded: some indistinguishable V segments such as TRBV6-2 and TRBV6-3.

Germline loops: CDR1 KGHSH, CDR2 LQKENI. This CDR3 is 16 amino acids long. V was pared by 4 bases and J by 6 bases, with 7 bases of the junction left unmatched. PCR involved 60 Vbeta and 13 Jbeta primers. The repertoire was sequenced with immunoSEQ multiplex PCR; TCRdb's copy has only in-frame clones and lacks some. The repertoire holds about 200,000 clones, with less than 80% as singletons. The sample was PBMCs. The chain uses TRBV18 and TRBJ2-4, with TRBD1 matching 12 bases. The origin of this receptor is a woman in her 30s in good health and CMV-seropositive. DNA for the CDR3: TGTGCCAGCTCACTTACCGGGACAGGGGGCATAAACATTCAGTACTTC. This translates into CASSLTGTGGINIQYF. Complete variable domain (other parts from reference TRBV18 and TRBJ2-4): NAGVMQNPRHLVRRRGQEARLRCSPMKGHSHVYWYRQLPEEGLKFMVYLQKENIIDESGMPKERFSAEFPKEGPSILRIQQVVRGDSAAYFCASSLTGTGGINIQYFGAGTRLSVL.